The rows below give T cell receptor beta chains drawn from one sample of a study of control samples from healthy donors and cancer patients. Some clones are missing from TCRdb's copy, which holds only in-frame ones; the method was immunoSEQ multiplex PCR. The sample carries more than 65,000 clones, 75% to 90% recorded once. Sequenced sample: blood. Receptor source: a man aged 50 to 60 in good health. Both conserved end residues are part of each CDR3. A D gene is named only where the DNA matches it firmly. Clone size, where shown, is once, few, many, or a class for clones that have expanded.

>TRBJ2-5|TRBV11-3|once|NA
CASSTGQIQETQYF
TGTGCCAGCAGCACTGGACAGATCCAAGAGACCCAGTACTTC
>TRBJ2-1|TRBV5-1|NA|TRBD2
CASSLTSGRFNEQFF
TGCGCCAGCAGCTTGACTAGCGGGAGGTTCAATGAGCAGTTCTTC
>TRBJ1-1|TRBV18|NA|TRBD1
CASSRTGGWSEAFF
TGTGCCAGCTCTCGGACAGGGGGATGGAGTGAAGCTTTCTTT
>TRBJ1-3|TRBV21-1|NA|NA
CASSRNRDGNSGNTIYF
TGTGCCAGCAGCAGGAATCGGGACGGGAACTCTGGAAACACCATATATTTT
>TRBJ2-3|TRBV24-1|NA|NA
CATSDSARAFDTQYF
TGTGCCACCAGTGATTCGGCCCGGGCTTTCGATACGCAGTATTTT
>TRBJ2-7|TRBV11-2|NA|TRBD1
CASSLEPGQAYEQYF
TGTGCCAGCAGCTTAGAACCGGGACAGGCCTACGAGCAGTACTTC
>TRBJ1-4|TRBV4-1|NA|NA
CASSQAGGRGEKLFF
TGCGCCAGCAGCCAAGCCGGGGGACGAGGTGAAAAACTGTTTTTT
>TRBJ2-2|TRBV20-1|NA|NA
CSASRGAGELFF
TGCAGTGCTAGTAGGGGCGCCGGGGAGCTGTTTTTT
>TRBJ1-5|TRBV19|few|NA
CASSASGPKTRPQHF
TGTGCCAGTAGTGCCTCCGGGCCTAAGACCCGGCCCCAGCATTTT
>TRBJ1-1|TRBV5-4|NA|NA
CASSLEQLNTEAFF
TGTGCCAGCAGCTTGGAACAGTTGAACACTGAAGCTTTCTTT
>TRBJ1-1|TRBV18|NA|NA
CASSSTVNTEAFF
TGTGCCAGCTCATCTACGGTGAACACTGAAGCTTTCTTT
>TRBJ2-3|TRBV23-1|NA|NA
CASSHYTEASSTDTQYF
TGCGCCAGCAGTCACTACACAGAGGCCTCTAGCACAGATACGCAGTATTTT
>TRBJ1-2|TRBV4-1|few|NA
CASSPDQGNYGYTF
TGCGCCAGCAGCCCGGATCAGGGAAACTATGGCTACACCTTC
>TRBJ1-2|TRBV28|NA|NA
CAITRGDSYGYTF
TGTGCCATTACCCGAGGGGACTCATATGGCTACACCTTC
>TRBJ2-6|TRBV10-3|NA|NA
CAISESRGRGSGANVLTF
TGTGCCATCAGTGAGTCCCGGGGGCGCGGATCTGGGGCCAACGTCCTGACTTTC
>TRBJ2-5|TRBV5-6|NA|NA
CASSLLGVQETQYF
TGTGCCAGCAGCTTGTTGGGGGTCCAAGAGACCCAGTACTTC
>TRBJ2-2|TRBV3-1/TRBV3-2|NA|NA
CASSLGLMGTELFF
TGTGCCAGCAGCCTTGGACTAATGGGCACGGAGCTGTTTTTT
>TRBJ2-4|TRBV19|NA|NA
CASSITRLAKNIQYF
TGTGCCAGTAGTATTACTAGGTTAGCCAAAAACATTCAGTACTTC
>TRBJ2-5|TRBV7-9|NA|TRBD2
CASRKLAGVETQYF
TGTGCCAGCAGGAAACTAGCGGGAGTTGAGACCCAGTACTTC
>TRBJ2-7|TRBV7-2|NA|TRBD1
CASSITGGHEQYF
TGTGCCAGCAGCATCACAGGGGGCCACGAGCAGTACTTC
>TRBJ2-2|TRBV30|NA|TRBD2
CVAGVGAGELFF
TGTGTCGCGGGAGTAGGGGCCGGGGAGCTGTTTTTT
>TRBJ1-1|TRBV5-1|NA|TRBD1
CASSWGQGGGTEAFF
TGCGCCAGCAGCTGGGGGCAGGGGGGAGGCACTGAAGCTTTCTTT
>TRBJ2-2|TRBV11-2|NA|TRBD2
CASSLDSGAPGELFF
TGTGCCAGCAGCTTAGATAGCGGGGCCCCCGGGGAGCTGTTTTTT
>TRBJ2-3|TRBV10-3|NA|TRBD1
CAISERPRTGAGDTQYF
TGTGCCATCAGTGAGCGCCCAAGGACAGGGGCGGGCGATACGCAGTATTTT
>TRBJ2-7|TRBV3-1/TRBV3-2|NA|TRBD2
CASSRGGRGYEQYF
TGTGCCAGCAGTCGGGGGGGTCGTGGCTACGAGCAGTACTTC
>TRBJ1-5|TRBV24-1|NA|TRBD1
CATSGRQGGDQPQHF
TGTGCCACCAGTGGTAGACAGGGGGGGGATCAGCCCCAGCATTTT
>TRBJ2-5|TRBV4-3|NA|NA
CASSQGDWDGAQYF
TGCGCCAGCAGCCAGGGTGACTGGGATGGGGCCCAGTACTTC
>TRBJ2-5|TRBV5-1|NA|TRBD1
CASRPPTGASGETQYF
TGCGCCAGCAGACCTCCTACAGGGGCCTCCGGTGAGACCCAGTACTTC
>TRBJ2-5|TRBV6-5|NA|NA
CASKTQRAEETQYF
TGTGCCAGCAAAACCCAAAGGGCAGAAGAGACCCAGTACTTC
>TRBJ2-1|TRBV28|NA|TRBD2
CASSLPGTSSRTTYNEQFF
TGTGCCAGCAGTTTACCGGGGACTAGTAGCCGTACCACCTACAATGAGCAGTTCTTC
>TRBJ2-2|TRBV7-7|NA|TRBD2
CASSLALAGGTGELFF
TGTGCCAGCAGCTTAGCGCTGGCGGGAGGGACCGGGGAGCTGTTTTTT
>TRBJ2-2|TRBV5-6|once|NA
CASSFVNRNTGELFF
TGTGCCAGCAGCTTCGTGAACAGGAACACCGGGGAGCTGTTTTTT
>TRBJ2-6|TRBV6-2/TRBV6-3|NA|TRBD2
CASSYERGRNSGANVLTF
TGTGCCAGCAGTTATGAGCGGGGACGGAACTCTGGGGCCAACGTCCTGACTTTC
>TRBJ2-2|TRBV2|NA|NA
CASSPVPTGELFF
TGTGCCAGCAGTCCAGTCCCCACCGGGGAGCTGTTTTTT
>TRBJ2-6|TRBV5-1|NA|TRBD1
CASSFIPGQFSPGANVLTF
TGCGCCAGCAGCTTCATACCGGGACAGTTCTCCCCCGGGGCCAACGTCCTGACTTTC
>TRBJ1-2|TRBV2|NA|NA
CASSSGDNYGYTF
TGTGCCAGCTCCTCGGGGGACAACTATGGCTACACCTTC
>TRBJ2-7|TRBV18|NA|NA
CASSPHDLGVEQYF
TGTGCCAGCTCACCACACGATTTAGGGGTCGAGCAGTACTTC
>TRBJ2-6|TRBV4-3|NA|TRBD1
CASSPQGAGANVLTF
TGCGCCAGCAGCCCCCAGGGGGCCGGGGCCAACGTCCTGACTTTC
>TRBJ2-7|TRBV4-3|NA|NA
CASSQDSAGRNYEQYF
TGCGCCAGCAGCCAAGATTCGGCGGGACGCAACTACGAGCAGTACTTC
>TRBJ1-1|TRBV7-9|once|NA
CASSLEGYEAFF
TGTGCCAGCAGCTTAGAGGGATACGAAGCTTTCTTT
>TRBJ1-1|TRBV28|once|NA
CASNTFMNTEAFF
TGTGCCAGCAACACTTTTATGAACACTGAAGCTTTCTTT
>TRBJ1-1|TRBV21-1|NA|NA
CASRKGVGATNTEAFF
TGTGCCAGCAGAAAAGGGGTAGGGGCTACGAACACTGAAGCTTTCTTT
>TRBJ1-2|TRBV6-5|NA|TRBD1
CASRGTGGDGYTF
TGTGCCAGCAGAGGGACAGGGGGCGATGGCTACACCTTC